Described below is a single T cell receptor (beta chain) sequence and its context. Seattle-derived patients entered the study during active infection and were followed longitudinally. Trimming took 4 bases from V and 7 from J; bases not matched to a gene: 7. The germline V gene encodes CDR1 SGHDN and CDR2 FVKESK. The CDR3 loop spans 14 amino acids. The entry originates in a study of blood T cell repertoires in COVID-19. Study details: Acute and convalescent COVID-19 samples came from the United States, Italy and Spain. Sources were T cells, B-cell-depleted T cells, or PBMCs; the material itself was cDNA or gDNA.

Authors' analysis steps: Scientists estimated how many nucleated cells there were by amplifying reference gene primers. Only in-frame clones appear in the TCRdb table, and some are missing; sequencing was by immunoSEQ multiplex PCR. D and trimming were read from the DNA, whereas the V and J calls and clone size are those reported in that table. The sample includes 13,000 or so clones, approximately 70% of them seen just once. The receptor's source is a man aged 55 to 70 with COVID-19, enrolled during active disease. The sequenced material came from peripheral blood. The J gene is TRBJ1-2, the V gene TRBV14, with 9 nucleotides matching TRBD1. The CDR3 DNA follows: TGTGCCAGCAGCCGGGACAGGGTCTTGTTTGGCTACACCTTC. It yields the protein CASSRDRVLFGYTF.